These 28 T cell receptor beta chains originate from one sample sequenced in a study of blood T cell repertoires in COVID-19. Sequencing was performed with immunoSEQ multiplex PCR; in TCRdb, only in-frame clones are kept and a portion is missing. This sample has fewer than 350,000 clones; roughly 85% occur once, and the top ten carry roughly 2.7%. Specimen: PBMCs or T cells enriched from blood (not recorded which). The origin of the receptors is a woman aged 50 to 65 who had recovered from COVID-19.

The sample holds one count of this clone. CDR3 coding DNA: TGTGCCAGCAGCTTGAGGCAGGGAAGCGGGGAGCTGTTTTTT. It codes for CASSLRQGSGELFF. V is TRBV5-8 and J is TRBJ2-2; TRBD1 might be the D (5 bases). The V and J ends lost 1 base and 7 bases respectively, with 11 bases between them. CDR1 is SGHTS and CDR2 is YDEGEE in the germline V gene. The CDR3 is 14 residues long.

This chain links TRBV28 with TRBJ1-6, with D maybe TRBD1 (6 bases). The V end lost 6 bases, the J end lost 6 bases, and 12 bases lay between the germline ends. The CDR3 contains 14 residues. Germline CDR1 and CDR2: MDHEN and SYDVKM. CDR3 sequence reads: CASRNRVSNSPLHF. In DNA, the CDR3 is TGTGCCAGCAGAAACAGGGTATCTAATTCACCCCTCCACTTT.

The V gene is TRBV7-9, the J gene TRBJ1-5; D is unresolved. This CDR3 has 12 amino acids. Trimming removed 2 bases from V and 4 bases from J, with 3 bases in between. The germline V gene has CDR1 SEHNR and CDR2 FQNEAQ (reference sequence). The CDR3 protein is CASSLPNQPQHF. The DNA of the CDR3 is TGTGCCAGCAGCTTACCTAATCAGCCCCAGCATTTT.

V is TRBV5-1 and J is TRBJ1-1; the D is unclear. Trimming stripped 0 bases from V and 1 base from J, with 7 bases between. This CDR3 has 14 residues. Per the germline V gene, CDR1 is SGHRS and CDR2 is YFSETQ. The CDR3 here is CASSLVQANTEAFF. For the CDR3, the DNA is TGCGCCAGCAGCTTGGTTCAGGCGAACACTGAAGCTTTCTTT.

This chain links TRBV12-5 with TRBJ2-2; 9 nucleotides agree with TRBD2. This CDR3 contains 16 residues. Trimming at V came to 2 bases and at J to 4 bases, leaving 5 bases not matched to a gene. The germline V gene has CDR1 LGHNT and CDR2 FRNRAP. CDR3 amino acids: CASGLLVAGATGELFF. Here the CDR3 DNA reads TGTGCTAGTGGTTTGTTGGTAGCGGGGGCCACCGGGGAGCTGTTTTTT.

This chain links TRBV28 with TRBJ2-5, with a weak D call TRBD2 (5 bases). Looked up from germline, CDR1 is MDHEN and CDR2 is SYDVKM. V lost 8 bases and J lost 9, with 13 bases in between. This CDR3 is 11 amino acids long. The CDR3, as DNA: TGTGCCAGCCGCCAGGAGGTGTCCCAGTACTTC. It yields the protein CASRQEVSQYF.

The chain has TRBV30 and TRBJ1-1, with TRBD1 matching over 8 bases. Per the germline V gene, CDR1 is GTSNPN and CDR2 is SVGIG (reference sequence). There are 11 residues in the CDR3. The J segment lost 13 bases and the V segment lost 5 bases, leaving 9 bases of the junction unmatched. The DNA for the CDR3 is TGTGCCTGGCGGACAGGGAGGTTCGTTTTCTTT. Translating gives CAWRTGRFVFF.

The chain has TRBV30 and TRBJ1-1; D gene unclear. Trimming cost V 2 bases and J 0 bases, with 7 bases left between them. CDR1 and CDR2 (germline): GTSNPN, SVGIG (reference sequence). The CDR3 has 13 residues. The CDR3 is CAWSRGLNTEAFF. The CDR3 DNA sequence: TGTGCCTGGAGTCGAGGGTTGAACACTGAAGCTTTCTTT.

The CDR3 coding sequence is TGTGCCAGCAGCTTACACAGGGCGCGCAATCAGCCCCAGCATTTT. This translates into CASSLHRARNQPQHF. This chain links TRBV7-2 with TRBJ1-5; D may be TRBD1 (6 bases). The CDR3 extends over 15 amino acids. Germline assignment: CDR1 SGHTA and CDR2 FQGNSA. V dropped 2 bases and J dropped 2 bases, with 10 bases sitting between them.

The chain is built from TRBV28 and TRBJ1-3; D uncertain. The CDR3 runs 16 residues. The V gene's germline CDR1 is MDHEN and CDR2 SYDVKM. V lost 3 bases and J lost 0, with 12 bases in between. The CDR3 region is CASSFGPGASGNTIYF. In nucleotides, the CDR3 is TGTGCCAGCAGTTTTGGCCCGGGTGCCTCTGGAAACACCATATATTTT. Supplemented by reference TRBV28 and TRBJ1-3, the full variable domain reads DVKVTQSSRYLVKRTGEKVFLECVQDMDHENMFWYRQDPGLGLRLIYFSYDVKMKEKGDIPEGYSVSREKKERFSLILESASTNQTSMYLCASSFGPGASGNTIYFGEGSWLTVV.

The J gene is TRBJ1-4, the V gene TRBV6-5; perhaps TRBD1 as D (5 bases). The germline V gene encodes CDR1 MNHEY and CDR2 SVGAGI. This CDR3 spans 14 amino acids. The germline V and J ends were trimmed by 6 bases and 6 bases, with 14 bases remaining between them. DNA for the CDR3: TGTGCCAGCAGCCTCCAGGGCAGGGATGAAAAACTGTTTTTT. Protein: CASSLQGRDEKLFF.

This chain connects TRBV5-5 to TRBJ1-1; D unresolved. This CDR3 is built from 14 residues. V gave up 4 bases and J gave up 4 bases, with 14 bases separating them. CDR1 and CDR2 (germline): SGHKS, YYEKEE (reference sequence). The CDR3 reads CASSATLKPTEAFF. The CDR3 DNA reads as TGTGCCAGCAGCGCGACTTTGAAGCCCACTGAAGCTTTCTTT.

The rearrangement joins TRBV5-1 to TRBJ2-3; TRBD1 matches at 8 bases. This CDR3 has 15 amino acids. V gave up 6 bases and J gave up 5 bases; unmatched junction bases: 11. From germline, CDR1 is SGHRS and CDR2 YFSETQ. CDR3 sequence reads: CASIKQPTGGDTQYF. CDR3 DNA: TGCGCCAGCATCAAACAACCCACAGGGGGAGATACGCAGTATTTT.

The J gene is TRBJ2-7, the V gene TRBV18, with 8 bases that match TRBD2. The CDR3 length is 14 residues. Losses at the gene ends were 0 bases for V and 7 bases for J; bases not matched to a gene: 5. Per the germline V gene, CDR1 is KGHSH and CDR2 is LQKENI. CDR3 in DNA: TGTGCCAGCTCACCACCTCCGGGAGGGCGGGAGCAGTACTTC. Translation: CASSPPPGGREQYF.

This clone was seen a handful of times. The gene calls are TRBV6-1 and TRBJ1-1, with 8 bases matching TRBD1. J was trimmed by 4 bases and V by 2 bases; bases with no gene match: 3. Germline-derived CDR1 and CDR2 are MNHNS and SASEGT. This CDR3 spans 14 amino acids. The CDR3 DNA follows: TGTGCCAGCAGTGAACGGACAGGGACCACTGAAGCTTTCTTT. Translation: CASSERTGTTEAFF.

This chain joins TRBV5-5 and TRBJ1-2; D is undetermined. Germline assignment: CDR1 SGHKS and CDR2 YYEKEE (reference sequence). The V end was cut by 0 bases, the J end by 0 bases, with 15 bases between. CDR3 size: 17 residues. The CDR3 spells CASSLDPSTEPNYGYTF. The CDR3 bases are TGTGCCAGCAGCTTGGATCCCAGCACAGAACCTAACTATGGCTACACCTTC.

The chain carries TRBV12-3 or TRBV12-4 and TRBJ1-5; possibly TRBD1 for D (6 bases). This CDR3 has 13 residues. Trimming stripped 6 bases from V and 5 bases from J, with 11 bases between. The CDR3 sequence is CASSQYRDQPQHF. For the CDR3, the DNA is TGTGCCAGCAGCCAGTACAGGGATCAGCCCCAGCATTTT.

This clone was seen just once. The chain combines TRBV2 with TRBJ1-2; D is ambiguous. Germline V gene data show CDR1 as SNHLY and CDR2 as FYNNEI. Trimming shortened V by 4 bases and J by 5 bases, and 8 bases separated the two germline ends. This CDR3 contains 12 residues. The CDR3, as DNA: TGTGCCAGCAGTGTGGAGAGTTATGGCTACACCTTC. Its translation is CASSVESYGYTF.

The V gene is TRBV6-5, the J gene TRBJ1-1; 7 bases fit TRBD1. CDR3 size: 15 residues. Germline values: CDR1 MNHEY, CDR2 SVGAGI. With V trimmed by 6 bases and J by 0 bases, 7 bases remained unmatched. The CDR3 spells CASRRDRTLNTEAFF. In DNA form, the CDR3 reads TGTGCCAGCAGAAGGGACAGAACTCTGAACACTGAAGCTTTCTTT.

The V call is TRBV4-1, the J call TRBJ2-5; 10 nucleotides match TRBD2. V was clipped by 0 bases and J by 4 bases; unmatched bases: 5. The CDR3 spans 16 residues. Germline V lookup: CDR1 MGHRA, CDR2 YSYEKL. CDR3 in DNA: TGCGCCAGCAGCCAAGACGAGCGGGGGGGAGTAGAGACCCAGTACTTC. Protein: CASSQDERGGVETQYF.

V and J are TRBV7-2 and TRBJ1-5, with D maybe TRBD1 (6 bases). V was clipped by 0 bases and J by 4 bases, with 10 bases between them. Germline V gene lookup returns CDR1 SGHTA and CDR2 FQGNSA. This CDR3 is 15 amino acids long. The DNA of the CDR3 is TGTGCCAGCAGCTTAGCAGGGGGTGGAAATCAGCCCCAGCATTTT. Its protein is CASSLAGGGNQPQHF. Combining the CDR3 with reference TRBV7-2 and TRBJ1-5 gives the whole variable domain GAGVSQSPSNKVTEKGKDVELRCDPISGHTALYWYRQSLGQGLEFLIYFQGNSAPDKSGLPSDRFSAERTGGSVSTLTIQRTQQEDSAVYLCASSLAGGGNQPQHFGDGTRLSIL.

The chain carries TRBV18 and TRBJ1-5, with 7 nucleotides matching TRBD1. Looked up from germline, CDR1 is KGHSH and CDR2 is LQKENI. The ends lost 6 bases at V and 0 bases at J; junction bases unmatched: 5. This CDR3 spans 15 amino acids. CDR3 region: CASSRGQYSNQPQHF. The DNA for the CDR3 is TGTGCCAGCTCCAGGGGACAGTATAGCAATCAGCCCCAGCATTTT.

This chain uses TRBV30 with TRBJ1-4; 8 nucleotides align to TRBD1. The ends lost 2 bases at V and 5 bases at J; junction bases unmatched: 4. CDR3 size: 14 residues. Looked up from germline, CDR1 is GTSNPN and CDR2 is SVGIG (reference sequence). This chain's CDR3 is CAWSNQGANEKLFF. For the CDR3, the DNA is TGTGCCTGGAGTAACCAGGGGGCAAATGAAAAACTGTTTTTT.

This sequence joins TRBV19 and TRBJ2-7, with TRBD1 matching over 8 bases. V lost 5 bases, J lost 6 bases, and 9 bases stayed unmatched. Germline V lookup: CDR1 LNHDA, CDR2 SQIVND (reference sequence). The CDR3 consists of 14 residues. CDR3 residues: CASSPRTGYSEQYF. The CDR3 region has the DNA TGTGCCAGTAGTCCGAGGACAGGGTATTCCGAGCAGTACTTC.

J is TRBJ1-5 and V is TRBV6-5; possible D gene TRBD1, 6 bases. This CDR3 has 14 residues. Trimming took off 6 bases at V and 2 bases at J, with 11 bases between the two ends. The germline V gene encodes CDR1 MNHEY and CDR2 SVGAGI. In DNA form, the CDR3 reads TGTGCCAGCAGCCCGGGGGGGCGCAATCAGCCCCAGCATTTT. Translated: CASSPGGRNQPQHF.

The rearrangement joins TRBV28 to TRBJ2-5, with D perhaps TRBD1 (7 bases). This CDR3 has 14 amino acids. Germline V gives CDR1 MDHEN, CDR2 SYDVKM. V lost 6 bases and J lost 5, with 16 bases in between. CDR3 in DNA: TGTGCCAGCAGAAGGGGGCCGGGAGAGGAGACCCAGTACTTC. It is translated as CASRRGPGEETQYF.

The chain carries TRBV30 and TRBJ2-1; TRBD2 aligns across 7 bases. Germline CDR1 GTSNPN, CDR2 SVGIG (reference sequence). CDR3 size: 12 residues. The CDR3 is CAAGAIYNEQFF. As DNA, the CDR3 is TGTGCGGCGGGAGCGATCTACAATGAGCAGTTCTTC.

The chain uses TRBV10-3 and TRBJ2-1; TRBD2 might be the D (6 bases). The CDR3 length is 13 residues. From germline, CDR1 is ENHRY and CDR2 SYGVKD. The ends were cut back, 3 bases at V and 7 bases at J, with 10 bases in the middle. The CDR3 is CAISEGRENEQFF. In DNA form, the CDR3 reads TGTGCCATCAGTGAAGGTCGGGAGAATGAGCAGTTCTTC.